Listed below are T cell receptor beta chains from one sample, sequenced in a study of blood T cell repertoires in COVID-19. Measured with immunoSEQ multiplex PCR; TCRdb has only the in-frame clones, and not every one. The sample consists of approximately 180,000 clones, roughly nine tenths of them appearing once. The material sequenced was PBMCs or T cells enriched from blood (not recorded which). Receptor source: a woman aged 40-49 years with acute COVID-19. The CDR3 runs from the conserved cysteine through the conserved F or W. The D gene is left open where the match is weak. The size field is filled for only some rows; it gives once, few, many or a size class.

D gene: TRBD1
clone size: NA
V gene: TRBV30
J gene: TRBJ1-2
CDR3 protein: CALTGDYNYGYTF
CDR3 DNA: TGTGCCTTGACAGGGGACTATAACTATGGCTACACCTTC

D gene: NA
clone size: NA
V gene: TRBV19
J gene: TRBJ1-2
CDR3 protein: CASRRYRTNYGYTF
CDR3 DNA: TGTGCCAGTAGGAGATACAGGACTAACTATGGCTACACCTTC

D gene: TRBD2
clone size: NA
V gene: TRBV5-1
J gene: TRBJ2-1
CDR3 protein: CASSLGLAGDNEQFF
CDR3 DNA: TGCGCCAGCAGCTTGGGACTAGCGGGGGACAATGAGCAGTTCTTC

D gene: NA
clone size: NA
V gene: TRBV19
J gene: TRBJ2-1
CDR3 protein: CASRREQGNYNEQFF
CDR3 DNA: TGTGCCAGTAGAAGAGAACAGGGAAACTACAATGAGCAGTTCTTC

D gene: NA
clone size: NA
V gene: TRBV28
J gene: TRBJ1-6
CDR3 protein: CASSPSTVYSPLHF
CDR3 DNA: TGTGCCAGCAGTCCGTCTACCGTGTATTCACCCCTCCACTTT

D gene: TRBD2
clone size: NA
V gene: TRBV28
J gene: TRBJ2-5
CDR3 protein: CASKRGGKETQYF
CDR3 DNA: TGTGCCAGCAAGCGCGGGGGGAAAGAGACCCAGTACTTC

D gene: TRBD1
clone size: NA
V gene: TRBV20-1
J gene: TRBJ2-1
CDR3 protein: CSASFDRGSYNEQFF
CDR3 DNA: TGCAGTGCTAGTTTCGACAGGGGTTCCTACAATGAGCAGTTCTTC

D gene: NA
clone size: NA
V gene: TRBV12-3/TRBV12-4
J gene: TRBJ2-5
CDR3 protein: CASSLQGRETQYF
CDR3 DNA: TGTGCCAGCAGTTTACAGGGAAGGGAGACCCAGTACTTC

D gene: TRBD1
clone size: NA
V gene: TRBV3-1/TRBV3-2
J gene: TRBJ1-1
CDR3 protein: CASRFRGSPNTEAFF
CDR3 DNA: TGTGCCAGTAGATTCAGGGGGTCGCCCAACACTGAAGCTTTCTTT

D gene: NA
clone size: NA
V gene: TRBV7-9
J gene: TRBJ2-5
CDR3 protein: CASSAGQPGETQYF
CDR3 DNA: TGTGCCAGCAGCGCCGGACAGCCGGGGGAGACCCAGTACTTC

D gene: TRBD2
clone size: NA
V gene: TRBV6-1
J gene: TRBJ2-7
CDR3 protein: CASSEPAGGPRAYEQYF
CDR3 DNA: TGTGCCAGCAGTGAACCAGCGGGAGGTCCACGAGCCTACGAGCAGTACTTC

D gene: TRBD2
clone size: NA
V gene: TRBV7-3
J gene: TRBJ2-1
CDR3 protein: CASSVKAGSYNEQFF
CDR3 DNA: TGTGCCAGCAGCGTAAAAGCGGGGTCCTACAATGAGCAGTTCTTC

D gene: NA
clone size: NA
V gene: TRBV28
J gene: TRBJ2-7
CDR3 protein: CASRTQGGYEQYF
CDR3 DNA: TGTGCCAGCAGGACTCAGGGGGGCTACGAGCAGTACTTC

D gene: NA
clone size: NA
V gene: TRBV19
J gene: TRBJ1-1
CDR3 protein: CATNRGSATEAFF
CDR3 DNA: TGTGCCACCAATCGGGGGTCGGCCACTGAAGCTTTCTTT

D gene: NA
clone size: NA
V gene: TRBV19
J gene: TRBJ1-5
CDR3 protein: CASSQFTDQPQHF
CDR3 DNA: TGTGCCAGTAGCCAATTCACGGATCAGCCCCAGCATTTT

D gene: NA
clone size: NA
V gene: TRBV20-1
J gene: TRBJ1-1
CDR3 protein: CSAYRESEAFF
CDR3 DNA: TGCAGTGCTTACAGGGAATCTGAAGCTTTCTTT

D gene: NA
clone size: NA
V gene: TRBV2
J gene: TRBJ2-1
CDR3 protein: CASNFGARSQYEQFF
CDR3 DNA: TGTGCCAGCAATTTTGGAGCCCGCTCGCAGTATGAGCAGTTCTTC

D gene: NA
clone size: few
V gene: TRBV2
J gene: TRBJ1-5
CDR3 protein: CASSEGQGYQPQHF
CDR3 DNA: TGTGCCAGCAGTGAGGGGCAGGGCTATCAGCCCCAGCATTTT

D gene: TRBD1
clone size: NA
V gene: TRBV5-1
J gene: TRBJ2-7
CDR3 protein: CASSFGTAYEQYF
CDR3 DNA: TGCGCCAGCAGCTTCGGGACAGCTTACGAGCAGTACTTC

D gene: TRBD2
clone size: few
V gene: TRBV28
J gene: TRBJ2-3
CDR3 protein: CASSLLGTSGGEVWSDTQYF
CDR3 DNA: TGTGCCAGCAGTTTATTGGGGACTAGCGGGGGTGAGGTGTGGTCAGATACGCAGTATTTT

D gene: TRBD1
clone size: NA
V gene: TRBV11-2
J gene: TRBJ2-7
CDR3 protein: CASSFYQGDSYEQYF
CDR3 DNA: TGTGCCAGCAGCTTCTATCAGGGGGACTCCTACGAGCAGTACTTC

D gene: NA
clone size: few
V gene: TRBV3-1/TRBV3-2
J gene: TRBJ2-7
CDR3 protein: CASSQDPSATYEQYF
CDR3 DNA: TGTGCCAGCAGCCAAGACCCTAGCGCTACCTACGAGCAGTACTTC

D gene: NA
clone size: NA
V gene: TRBV5-1
J gene: TRBJ2-7
CDR3 protein: CASSPLLARYEQYF
CDR3 DNA: TGCGCCAGCAGCCCCCTTCTAGCGAGGTACGAGCAGTACTTC

D gene: NA
clone size: once
V gene: TRBV30
J gene: TRBJ2-1
CDR3 protein: CAWSPQIGAMFF
CDR3 DNA: TGTGCCTGGAGTCCCCAGATAGGGGCAATGTTCTTC

D gene: NA
clone size: NA
V gene: TRBV7-9
J gene: TRBJ1-3
CDR3 protein: CASSLYLQTGTSGNTIYF
CDR3 DNA: TGTGCCAGCAGCTTATATCTCCAGACAGGCACCTCTGGAAACACCATATATTTT

D gene: NA
clone size: NA
V gene: TRBV19
J gene: TRBJ2-1
CDR3 protein: CASSIAAPPYNEQFF
CDR3 DNA: TGTGCCAGTAGTATCGCAGCGCCTCCCTACAATGAGCAGTTCTTC

D gene: TRBD1
clone size: once
V gene: TRBV28
J gene: TRBJ1-2
CDR3 protein: CASRSGTGGHYGYTF
CDR3 DNA: TGTGCCAGCAGGTCCGGGACAGGGGGTCACTATGGCTACACCTTC

D gene: NA
clone size: NA
V gene: TRBV18
J gene: TRBJ1-3
CDR3 protein: CASSPSPTASGNTIYF
CDR3 DNA: TGTGCCAGCTCACCTTCCCCTACAGCTTCTGGAAACACCATATATTTT

D gene: TRBD1
clone size: NA
V gene: TRBV19
J gene: TRBJ1-1
CDR3 protein: CASRPQGVGSEAFF
CDR3 DNA: TGTGCCAGTAGGCCCCAGGGGGTCGGGTCTGAAGCTTTCTTT

D gene: NA
clone size: NA
V gene: TRBV11-2
J gene: TRBJ1-6
CDR3 protein: CASSSTGTYYSPLHF
CDR3 DNA: TGTGCCAGCAGCTCAACCGGGACATACTATTCACCCCTCCACTTT

D gene: NA
clone size: NA
V gene: TRBV9
J gene: TRBJ1-1
CDR3 protein: CASSVDTGNTEAFF
CDR3 DNA: TGTGCCAGCAGCGTAGATACGGGGAACACTGAAGCTTTCTTT

D gene: TRBD2
clone size: NA
V gene: TRBV4-3
J gene: TRBJ2-4
CDR3 protein: CASSQDGGDIQYF
CDR3 DNA: TGCGCCAGCAGCCAAGATGGGGGGGACATTCAGTACTTC

D gene: TRBD2
clone size: NA
V gene: TRBV9
J gene: TRBJ2-7
CDR3 protein: CASSVGLAGGVYEQYF
CDR3 DNA: TGTGCCAGCAGCGTAGGACTAGCGGGAGGAGTCTACGAGCAGTACTTC

D gene: TRBD2
clone size: NA
V gene: TRBV5-1
J gene: TRBJ2-1
CDR3 protein: CASSYGGESYNEQFF
CDR3 DNA: TGCGCCAGCAGTTACGGGGGGGAATCATACAATGAGCAGTTCTTC

D gene: NA
clone size: NA
V gene: TRBV28
J gene: TRBJ2-1
CDR3 protein: CASSPDRDNEQFF
CDR3 DNA: TGTGCCAGCAGTCCCGACAGAGACAATGAGCAGTTCTTC

D gene: NA
clone size: NA
V gene: TRBV7-9
J gene: TRBJ1-2
CDR3 protein: CASSLVRTGEYGYTF
CDR3 DNA: TGTGCCAGCAGCTTAGTCCGTACAGGAGAGTATGGCTACACCTTC

D gene: NA
clone size: NA
V gene: TRBV12-3/TRBV12-4
J gene: TRBJ2-3
CDR3 protein: CASKTNTDTQYF
CDR3 DNA: TGTGCCAGCAAAACTAACACAGATACGCAGTATTTT

D gene: NA
clone size: NA
V gene: TRBV14
J gene: TRBJ2-7
CDR3 protein: CASSQLTGSYEQYF
CDR3 DNA: TGTGCCAGCAGCCAATTAACAGGCTCCTACGAGCAGTACTTC

D gene: NA
clone size: NA
V gene: TRBV24-1
J gene: TRBJ2-1
CDR3 protein: CATSAGGGAYNEQFF
CDR3 DNA: TGTGCCACCAGTGCTGGAGGGGGGGCCTACAATGAGCAGTTCTTC

D gene: NA
clone size: NA
V gene: TRBV19
J gene: TRBJ1-4
CDR3 protein: CASSMGDRSNEKLFF
CDR3 DNA: TGTGCCAGTAGTATGGGCGACAGATCCAATGAAAAACTGTTTTTT

D gene: NA
clone size: few
V gene: TRBV5-1
J gene: TRBJ2-5
CDR3 protein: CASSSDGGRETQYF
CDR3 DNA: TGCGCCAGCAGCTCGGACGGAGGGCGAGAGACCCAGTACTTC

D gene: TRBD1
clone size: NA
V gene: TRBV19
J gene: TRBJ1-4
CDR3 protein: CASSPRTGDVNEKLFF
CDR3 DNA: TGTGCCAGTAGTCCGCGGACAGGGGACGTCAATGAAAAACTGTTTTTT

D gene: TRBD2
clone size: once
V gene: TRBV5-1
J gene: TRBJ2-7
CDR3 protein: CASSIGTSGSYEQYF
CDR3 DNA: TGCGCCAGCAGCATCGGGACTAGCGGCTCCTACGAGCAGTACTTC

D gene: TRBD2
clone size: NA
V gene: TRBV4-3
J gene: TRBJ2-1
CDR3 protein: CASSSGTSGRSEQFF
CDR3 DNA: TGCGCCAGCAGCAGTGGGACTAGCGGGAGAAGTGAGCAGTTCTTC

D gene: TRBD2
clone size: few
V gene: TRBV6-6
J gene: TRBJ2-1
CDR3 protein: CASSYLAGGGNEQFF
CDR3 DNA: TGTGCCAGCAGTTACCTAGCGGGAGGGGGGAATGAGCAGTTCTTC

D gene: NA
clone size: NA
V gene: TRBV9
J gene: TRBJ2-2
CDR3 protein: CASSGRGTDTGELFF
CDR3 DNA: TGTGCCAGCAGCGGGAGGGGGACAGACACCGGGGAGCTGTTTTTT

D gene: NA
clone size: NA
V gene: TRBV7-2
J gene: TRBJ2-1
CDR3 protein: CASSLEFAGLSNNEQFF
CDR3 DNA: TGTGCCAGCAGCTTAGAGTTTGCGGGTTTAAGTAACAATGAGCAGTTCTTC

D gene: NA
clone size: once
V gene: TRBV4-1
J gene: TRBJ2-4
CDR3 protein: CASSPQGAGAKNIQYF
CDR3 DNA: TGCGCCAGCAGCCCCCAAGGGGCTGGAGCCAAAAACATTCAGTACTTC

D gene: TRBD1
clone size: NA
V gene: TRBV7-2
J gene: TRBJ2-3
CDR3 protein: CASSLGQGIDTQYF
CDR3 DNA: TGTGCCAGCAGCTTGGGACAGGGTATAGATACGCAGTATTTT

D gene: TRBD2
clone size: NA
V gene: TRBV7-3
J gene: TRBJ2-2
CDR3 protein: CASSSLAAGGNTGELFF
CDR3 DNA: TGTGCCAGCAGCTCTCTCGCCGCGGGAGGGAACACCGGGGAGCTGTTTTTT

D gene: NA
clone size: NA
V gene: TRBV2
J gene: TRBJ1-5
CDR3 protein: CASRRGGNQPQHF
CDR3 DNA: TGTGCCAGCAGAAGAGGAGGGAATCAGCCCCAGCATTTT

D gene: TRBD1
clone size: NA
V gene: TRBV2
J gene: TRBJ1-1
CDR3 protein: CASRTGGFEAFF
CDR3 DNA: TGTGCCAGCAGGACAGGGGGCTTTGAAGCTTTCTTT

D gene: NA
clone size: NA
V gene: TRBV5-1
J gene: TRBJ2-1
CDR3 protein: CASSLAAEQGEQFF
CDR3 DNA: TGCGCCAGCAGCTTGGCGGCCGAGCAGGGTGAGCAGTTCTTC